The T cell receptor beta chain described here comes from a study of blood T cell repertoires in COVID-19. As for the study in general: Sites in the United States, Italy and Spain provided acute and convalescent COVID-19 samples.

V was pared by 4 bases and J by 7 bases, with 9 bases between. The CDR3 sequence is 12 residues long. In germline, CDR1 is SGDLS, CDR2 YYNGEE. Recruits, aged roughly 18 to 95 years, lived in 24 US areas. Categorization into cohorts depended on clinical history that participants reported. Original methodology: Estimation of nucleated cell counts was performed using reference gene primer amplification. Assay: immunoSEQ multiplex PCR; the TCRdb copy retains only in-frame clones and omits some. The D gene and trimming were derived from the DNA, and the V and J assignments and clone size from that table. This sample yields approximately 270,000 clones, of which 80% to 90% are seen a single time; about 4% belongs to the top ten.

This receptor was identified in a woman aged 30 to 39 with acute COVID-19. The sequenced sample consisted of PBMCs or T cells enriched from blood (not recorded which). V and J are TRBV9 and TRBJ2-1, with no clear D. CDR3 amino acids: CASSPRWNEQFF. CDR3 sequence (DNA): TGTGCCAGCAGCCCCAGGTGGAATGAGCAGTTCTTC.